These 27 T cell receptor beta chains originate from one sample sequenced in a study of beta chain features in type 1 diabetes listed by TCRdb under 2018. The library relied on the immunoSEQ multiplex PCR assay. All of the isolated RNA was reverse transcribed with the High Capacity cDNA Reverse Transcription Kit, so expressed TCRB transcripts were sequenced. Sourced from immuneACCESS, this table was stored by TCRdb with only in-frame sequences that have V and J called. A share of the clones is absent; for the studies checked, an unresolved V gene accounts for under half, and the remainder has no known explanation. Here the sample has about 320,000 clones; around 15% occur a single time. The ten largest make up about 6.7% of the sample. Sequencing was carried out using central memory CD4+ T cells from blood. These receptors all come from a man aged 30 to 39 in good health.

This clone was seen a handful of times. This sequence joins TRBV4-2 and TRBJ2-2; the D call may be TRBD1 or TRBD2 (5 bases each). The CDR3 is 16 amino acids. In germline, CDR1 is LGHNA, CDR2 YNFKEQ. V was pared by 4 bases and J by 2 bases, with 14 bases between. CDR3 coding DNA: TGTGCCAGCAGCCCCGGGACCGGGCTCAACACCGGGGAGCTGTTTTTT. This sequence encodes CASSPGTGLNTGELFF.

This clone was found a few times. This sequence joins TRBV6-5 and TRBJ2-5; TRBD2 matches at 8 bases. The J segment lost 5 bases and the V segment lost 8 bases, leaving 10 bases of the junction unmatched. The CDR3 consists of 14 residues. Looked up from germline, CDR1 is MNHEY and CDR2 is SVGAGI. The CDR3 DNA reads TGTGCCAGCCGGGAGGGGGGGCCTCGTGAGACCCAGTACTTC. Protein sequence: CASREGGPRETQYF.

This clone was detected only a few times. This CDR3 reads CAISDLGQGKTDYEQYF. The CDR3, as DNA: TGTGCCATCAGTGACCTGGGACAGGGAAAAACAGACTACGAGCAGTACTTC. The rearrangement joins TRBV10-3 to TRBJ2-7; the match to TRBD1 covers 9 bases. Germline V lookup: CDR1 ENHRY, CDR2 SYGVKD. V lost 3 bases to trimming and J lost 3 bases; unmatched junction nucleotides: 12. The CDR3 contains 17 residues.

The chain has TRBV6-5 and TRBJ1-2; 7 bases fit TRBD1. CDR3 size: 15 residues. The trim removed 6 bases at V and 8 bases at J, leaving 15 bases unmatched. The germline V gene encodes CDR1 MNHEY and CDR2 SVGAGI. CDR3 DNA sequence: TGTGCCAGCAGGGAACATACAGGGGCCTCTCTAGGCTACACCTTC. Its protein is CASREHTGASLGYTF.

This clone appeared a few times. V is TRBV6-5 and J is TRBJ1-1; no firm D call. This CDR3 has 11 amino acids. V dropped 2 bases and J dropped 8 bases, with 6 bases sitting between them. In germline, CDR1 is MNHEY, CDR2 SVGAGI. This chain's CDR3 is CASSYRQEAFF. Here the CDR3 DNA reads TGTGCCAGCAGTTACCGGCAAGAAGCTTTCTTT.

The J gene is TRBJ2-1, the V gene TRBV4-1; 10 nucleotides agree with TRBD2. After removal of 6 bases from V and 5 bases from J, the junction contained 10 bases not matched to a gene. The CDR3 totals 16 residues. The germline CDR1 and CDR2 sequences are MGHRA and YSYEKL. The CDR3 spells CASSRPRLAGDNEQFF. The CDR3 nucleotides read TGCGCCAGCAGTCGCCCCCGGCTAGCGGGAGACAATGAGCAGTTCTTC.

V is TRBV19 and J is TRBJ1-2, with D tentatively TRBD1 (5 bases). The CDR3 sequence is 14 residues long. Trimming removed 8 bases at V and 2 bases at J, with 15 bases between. Germline CDR1 LNHDA, CDR2 SQIVND (reference sequence). CDR3 DNA sequence: TGTGCCAGTCACGGGGGATTGGGGAACTATGGCTACACCTTC. As protein: CASHGGLGNYGYTF. Complete variable domain (other parts from reference TRBV19 and TRBJ1-2): DGGITQSPKYLFRKEGQNVTLSCEQNLNHDAMYWYRQDPGQGLRLIYYSQIVNDFQKGDIAEGYSVSREKKESFPLTVTSAQKNPTAFYLCASHGGLGNYGYTFGSGTRLTVV.

This clone was counted at least ten times. The rearrangement links TRBV5-4 to TRBJ2-2; D not resolved. Germline V gene data show CDR1 as SGHNT and CDR2 as YYREEE (reference sequence). Between the trimmed V and J ends, which lost 2 bases and 1 base, there was a span of 9 bases. The CDR3 contains 15 residues. CDR3: CASSFVQQNTGELFF. CDR3 sequence (DNA): TGTGCCAGCAGCTTCGTCCAGCAGAACACCGGGGAGCTGTTTTTT.

V gene TRBV28 combines with J gene TRBJ1-1; D may be TRBD1 (5 bases). Trimming took 7 bases from V and 4 from J, leaving 10 bases between them. This CDR3 is built from 12 residues. In germline, CDR1 is MDHEN, CDR2 SYDVKM. The CDR3 DNA sequence: TGTGCCAGCACCTCAGGGAGCACTGAAGCTTTCTTT. Translated, it gives CASTSGSTEAFF.

Only a few counts were recorded for this clone. The V gene is TRBV13, the J gene TRBJ2-7; possibly TRBD1 or TRBD2 for D (5 bases each). The ends were cut back, 2 bases at V and 13 bases at J, with 18 bases in the middle. Looked up from germline, CDR1 is PRHDT and CDR2 is FYEKMQ (reference sequence). This CDR3 has 13 residues. For the CDR3, the DNA is TGTGCCAGCAGCTTAAGCCGGGACGGGCCTCGATACTTC. Translating it yields CASSLSRDGPRYF.

J is TRBJ1-1 and V is TRBV11-2, with D possibly TRBD1 on 5 matching bases. Germline CDR1 and CDR2: SGHAT and FQNNGV. Trimming removed 1 base at V and 6 bases at J, with 12 bases between. The CDR3 is 14 residues long. For the CDR3, the DNA is TGTGCCAGCAGCTTAGGGGGCACACCCGCTGAAGCTTTCTTT. Its protein is CASSLGGTPAEAFF.

This clone was counted a few times. The chain is built from TRBV7-2 and TRBJ1-5, with 9 bases aligning to TRBD1. The CDR3 consists of 17 residues. Trimming cost V 3 bases and J 2 bases; bases outside gene matches: 8. CDR1 is SGHTA, CDR2 FQGNSA, per germline. CDR3 nucleotide sequence: TGTGCCAGCAGCTTGGCCCCCGACAGGGGGGGCAATCAGCCCCAGCATTTT. Its translation is CASSLAPDRGGNQPQHF.

This clone was recorded a few times. This chain connects TRBV18 to TRBJ1-6, with 9 bases lining up with TRBD1. V lost 6 bases and J lost 10; bases outside the gene matches: 10. CDR1 and CDR2 from the germline V gene are KGHSH and LQKENI. This CDR3 comprises 15 residues. For the CDR3, the DNA is TGTGCCAGCTCGCCTCGGACAGGGGAAAACTCACCCCTCCACTTT. Its protein product is CASSPRTGENSPLHF.

The sample holds a few counts of this clone. This chain links TRBV15 with TRBJ2-7; D might be TRBD2 (6 bases). V gave up 11 bases and J gave up 2 bases, with 16 bases separating them. The CDR3 has 13 amino acids. The germline V gene has CDR1 LNHNV and CDR2 YYDKDF (reference sequence). The CDR3 nucleotides read TGTGCCGCGGGGCCGGGGTCGACCTACGAGCAGTACGTC. Its translation is CAAGPGSTYEQYV.

This clone has a handful of counts. This chain links TRBV30 with TRBJ1-2; 7 nucleotides line up with TRBD1. From germline, CDR1 is GTSNPN and CDR2 SVGIG (reference sequence). The CDR3 is 14 residues long. With V trimmed by 6 bases and J by 2 bases, 9 bases remained unmatched. CDR3: CACSSRQGNYGYTF. CDR3 nucleotides: TGTGCCTGCTCTTCTCGACAGGGCAACTATGGCTACACCTTC. Filled out from reference TRBV30 and TRBJ1-2, the complete variable domain reads SQTIHQWPATLVQPVGSPLSLECTVEGTSNPNLYWYRQAAGRGLQLLFYSVGIGQISSEVPQNLSASRPQDRQFILSSKKLLLSDSGFYLCACSSRQGNYGYTFGSGTRLTVV.

This clone came up a few times. The chain carries TRBV5-6 and TRBJ1-2; maybe TRBD1 (6 bases). The CDR3 spans 16 residues. Trimming removed 4 bases at V and 1 base at J, with 17 bases between. The germline V gene has CDR1 SGHDT and CDR2 YYEEEE. The CDR3 is CASSLPLDRYNYGYTF. The DNA of the CDR3 is TGTGCCAGCAGCCTACCGTTGGACAGATATAACTATGGCTACACCTTC.

This clone has just a few counts. The chain joins TRBV27 to TRBJ1-1; 9 bases agree with TRBD1. V lost 6 bases, J lost 8 bases, and 10 bases stayed unmatched. Germline assignment: CDR1 MNHEY and CDR2 SMNVEV (reference sequence). The CDR3 spans 14 residues. CDR3 bases: TGTGCCAGCAGGTCGGCGGGACAGGGCGCGGAAGCTTTCTTT. Amino acid sequence: CASRSAGQGAEAFF.

The chain combines TRBV7-9 with TRBJ2-5; 8 nucleotides align to TRBD1. The V segment lost 0 bases and the J segment 11 bases; nucleotides outside the gene matches: 8. The CDR3 contains 14 residues. CDR1 and CDR2 (germline): SEHNR, FQNEAQ (reference sequence). CDR3 bases: TGTGCCAGCAGCTTAGCGCAGGGGGCGCAGGTGCAGTACTTC. Residues: CASSLAQGAQVQYF.

The chain joins TRBV18 to TRBJ2-7; no clear D gene. The CDR3 is 13 residues long. Germline CDR1 reads KGHSH; CDR2 reads LQKENI. Trimming pared 0 bases from V and 7 bases from J, leaving 10 bases between. CDR3 sequence reads: CASSPPMDLEQYF. As DNA, the CDR3 is TGTGCCAGCTCACCACCGATGGACCTGGAGCAGTACTTC.

This clone appeared a few times. The chain has TRBV27 and TRBJ1-2, with 7 positions matching TRBD1. CDR1 is MNHEY, CDR2 SMNVEV, per germline (reference sequence). The CDR3 is 14 residues long. J lost 7 bases, V lost 6 bases, and 11 bases had no gene match. The CDR3 DNA follows: TGTGCCAGCAGGACCCTTACAGGGGCTGGTGGCTACACCTTC. This codes for CASRTLTGAGGYTF.

J is TRBJ2-1 and V is TRBV5-1; D is unresolved. Germline-derived CDR1 and CDR2 are SGHRS and YFSETQ. The CDR3 loop spans 15 amino acids. Trimming pared 4 bases from V and 5 bases from J, leaving 16 bases between. The CDR3 spells CASSPLGGDHNEQFF. The CDR3 DNA is TGCGCCAGCAGCCCCTTAGGTGGAGATCACAATGAGCAGTTCTTC. The full variable domain, in which reference TRBV5-1 and TRBJ2-1 provide the parts outside the CDR3, is KAGVTQTPRYLIKTRGQQVTLSCSPISGHRSVSWYQQTPGQGLQFLFEYFSETQRNKGNFPGRFSGRQFSNSRSEMNVSTLELGDSALYLCASSPLGGDHNEQFFGPGTRLTVL.

As DNA, the CDR3 is TGTGCCAGCAGCCAGGGGGTCCCAGTCGGCTCCTACGAGCAGTACGTC. Its translation: CASSQGVPVGSYEQYV. V and J are TRBV11-3 and TRBJ2-7, with TRBD1 identical over 7 bases. From germline, CDR1 is SGHNT and CDR2 YENEEA. The CDR3 has 16 amino acids. V lost 5 bases and J lost 0; bases outside the gene matches: 10.

This clone was detected only once. The chain uses TRBV5-6 and TRBJ2-7; 10 bases are a match to TRBD2. The CDR3 has 13 amino acids. The germline gives CDR1 SGHDT, CDR2 YYEEEE. Germline trimming cut 2 bases from V and 10 bases from J; bases unmatched to any gene: 6. The CDR3 protein is CASSFLAGADQYF. Written as DNA, the CDR3 is TGTGCCAGCAGCTTTCTAGCGGGGGCTGATCAGTACTTC.

This clone has more than one count but fewer than ten. V is TRBV30 and J is TRBJ2-5, with 8 bases identical to TRBD1. CDR3 length equals 13 residues. The J segment lost 5 bases and the V segment lost 4 bases, leaving 6 bases of the junction unmatched. Germline V CDR1 and CDR2: GTSNPN, SVGIG (reference sequence). CDR3 residues: CAWKRTGRETQYF. The CDR3 nucleotides read TGTGCCTGGAAGCGGACAGGGAGGGAGACCCAGTACTTC. Drawing the rest from reference TRBV30 and TRBJ2-5, the complete variable domain is SQTIHQWPATLVQPVGSPLSLECTVEGTSNPNLYWYRQAAGRGLQLLFYSVGIGQISSEVPQNLSASRPQDRQFILSSKKLLLSDSGFYLCAWKRTGRETQYFGPGTRLLVL.

Only a few counts were recorded for this clone. The V gene is TRBV6-1, the J gene TRBJ1-2; tentative D call: TRBD1 (5 bases). Germline V CDR1 and CDR2: MNHNS, SASEGT. The CDR3 loop spans 11 amino acids. V shed 7 bases and J shed 4 bases, with 7 bases lying between them. CDR3 loop: CASTTAYGYTF. The CDR3 DNA reads TGTGCCAGCACGACAGCCTATGGCTACACCTTC.

The CDR3 loop reads CSGIRRGATDTQYF. CDR3 bases: TGCAGCGGCATTAGACGGGGCGCGACAGATACGCAGTATTTT. The rearrangement links TRBV29-1 to TRBJ2-3; D may correspond to TRBD1 or TRBD2 (5 bases each). The V gene lost 7 bases and the J gene lost 3 bases, with 17 bases spanning the gap. The CDR3 is 14 amino acids. Germline V gives CDR1 SQVTM, CDR2 ANQGSEA.

The table lists this clone with a count of one. This chain uses TRBV6-1 with TRBJ1-2, with no clear D. The CDR3 runs 12 residues. V lost 2 bases to trimming and J lost 4 bases, with 5 bases between them. CDR1 is MNHNS and CDR2 is SASEGT in the germline V gene. This CDR3 is CASSELPYGYTF. The CDR3 region has the DNA TGTGCCAGCAGTGAACTCCCCTATGGCTACACCTTC.